The 10 T cell receptor beta chains presented below share a single source sample, sequenced in a study of HIV-infected patients and healthy controls. The repertoire came from unfractionated whole blood and reflected all unsorted peripheral T cells. Reverse transcription used about 510 ng RNA and constant-region primers for alpha and beta. Using multiplexing indices, alpha and beta chain libraries were generated apart by chain-specific third strand synthesis. TCRdb analysed the 5' RACE reads with MiXCR anew, one entry per CDR3 protein. The data contain roughly 8,100 distinct CDR3 sequences, roughly 7.4% of them singletons. The specimen comprised blood, sampled before antiretroviral therapy. The receptors originated from an adult with HIV infection.

Judged by abundance, this clonotype is medium-sized. This rearrangement joins TRBV12-3 or TRBV12-4 to TRBJ1-5; tentative D call: TRBD1 (5 bases). This CDR3 has 13 amino acids. V gave up 3 bases and J gave up 3 bases, with 6 bases separating them. The CDR3 reads CASSLTDNQPQHF. CDR3 DNA: TGTGCCAGCAGTTTGACAGACAATCAGCCCCAGCATTTT.

This clonotype is medium-sized by share. The V and J genes are TRBV5-1 and TRBJ2-3, with TRBD1 matching over 8 bases. Trimming removed 3 bases from V and 0 bases from J; junction bases left unmatched: 3. The CDR3 has 15 amino acids. Germline V gene lookup returns CDR1 SGHRS and CDR2 YFSETQ. The CDR3: CASSYGQGSTDTQYF. As DNA, the CDR3 is TGCGCCAGCAGCTATGGACAGGGTAGCACAGATACGCAGTATTTT.

In its sample, this clonotype is medium-sized. V and J are TRBV5-1 and TRBJ1-4, with 9 bases identical to TRBD1. Germline V lookup: CDR1 SGHRS, CDR2 YFSETQ. The CDR3 extends over 16 amino acids. Losses at the gene ends were 1 base for V and 8 bases for J; bases not matched to a gene: 9. The CDR3 DNA follows: TGCGCCAGCAGCTTGAACACAGGGGGCAGCGGAGAAAAACTGTTTTTT. Amino acids: CASSLNTGGSGEKLFF. Drawing the rest from reference TRBV5-1 and TRBJ1-4, the complete variable domain is KAGVTQTPRYLIKTRGQQVTLSCSPISGHRSVSWYQQTPGQGLQFLFEYFSETQRNKGNFPGRFSGRQFSNSRSEMNVSTLELGDSALYLCASSLNTGGSGEKLFFGSGTQLSVL.

This clonotype has a count of ten or more. The chain recombines TRBV5-4 with TRBJ2-1; TRBD2 matches 12 bases. After removal of 1 base from V and 9 bases from J, the junction contained 2 bases not matched to a gene. Germline CDR1 is SGHNT and CDR2 is YYREEE (reference sequence). This CDR3 comprises 14 residues. CDR3 coding DNA: TGTGCCAGCAGCTTGCCTAGCGGGAGGGGTGAGCAGTTCTTC. Translated: CASSLPSGRGEQFF.

In this sample, this clonotype is large. The chain is built from TRBV6-5 and TRBJ1-1; no clear D gene. Trimming stripped 0 bases from V and 13 bases from J, with 12 bases between. The CDR3 loop spans 12 amino acids. Germline assignment: CDR1 MNHEY and CDR2 SVGAGI. Here the CDR3 reads CASSYSMASFFF. The CDR3 DNA is TGTGCCAGCAGTTACTCGATGGCCAGTTTTTTCTTT.

In its sample, this clonotype was seen many times. The chain joins TRBV4-1 to TRBJ2-4; perhaps TRBD2 as D (7 bases). Trimming took 0 bases from V and 3 from J, leaving 15 bases between them. Germline loops: CDR1 MGHRA, CDR2 YSYEKL. This CDR3 contains 17 residues. The chain's CDR3 is CASSQDGRGVDKNIQYF. The DNA for the CDR3 is TGCGCCAGCAGCCAAGATGGGAGGGGGGTGGACAAAAACATTCAGTACTTC.

This clonotype is medium-sized within its sample. J is TRBJ2-7 and V is TRBV25-1, with D unresolved. Germline CDR1 and CDR2: MGHDK and SYGVNS. Between the trimmed V and J ends, which lost 3 bases and 0 bases, there was a span of 9 bases. The CDR3 loop spans 14 amino acids. CDR3: CASSDYSHSYEQYF. CDR3 bases: TGTGCCAGCAGTGACTACTCTCACTCCTACGAGCAGTACTTC.

This clonotype was found many times. The V call is TRBV6-5, the J call TRBJ2-3, with 9 bases matching TRBD2. CDR1 and CDR2 from the germline V gene are MNHEY and SVGAGI. The CDR3 contains 14 residues. Trimming at V came to 2 bases and at J to 4 bases, leaving 1 base not matched to a gene. CDR3 DNA: TGTGCCAGCAGTTACGGACTAGCGTCAGATACGCAGTATTTT. Amino acids: CASSYGLASDTQYF.

This clonotype was seen many times. The J gene is TRBJ2-7, the V gene TRBV29-1; D not resolved. V was pared by 6 bases and J by 2 bases, with 14 bases between. The germline gives CDR1 SQVTM, CDR2 ANQGSEA. CDR3 length equals 13 residues. In nucleotides, the CDR3 is TGCAGCGTCGCTCGAGGAGTTACCTACGAGCAGTACTTC. Translation gives CSVARGVTYEQYF.

This clonotype is deemed medium-sized. The chain couples TRBV12-3 or TRBV12-4 to TRBJ1-4; tentatively, D is TRBD1 (5 bases). With 5 bases removed from V and 6 bases from J, the gap between germline ends came to 13 bases. The CDR3 contains 14 residues. The chain's CDR3 is CASSPAGWDEKLFF. The DNA of the CDR3 is TGTGCCAGCAGTCCTGCAGGGTGGGATGAAAAACTGTTTTTT.